Listed below are T cell receptor beta chains from one sample, sequenced in a study of CD4 T cells in relation to SARS-CoV-2 and coronaviruses. Using immunoSEQ multiplex PCR, the repertoire was profiled, and TCRdb retains in-frame clones only, with some absent. The table has some 42,000 clones, 88% seen once; the top ten hold 9% to 9.5%. What was sequenced was memory CD4+ T cells from PBMCs. Every receptor here comes from an adult with COVID-19. Each CDR3 is given without its conserved first and last residue.

v_gene	CDR3aa
TRBV5-6	ASSLVALTDTQY
TRBV11-3	ASSLDHGVATNEKLF
TRBV30	AWKAIGGGYT
TRBV2	ASSDVGTGPEAF
TRBV19	ASSIGRANTEAF
TRBV4-2	ASSRTGTDVNEQF
TRBV9	ASSVKPGKGANVLT
TRBV18	ASSPLMNTEAF
TRBV18	ASSPDRGGNQPQH
TRBV12-5	ASGLHGSLAWD
TRBV5-6	ASSSYGARGEQY